Below, 2 T cell receptor beta chains from the same sample are listed, as sequenced in a study of T cell responses to AZD1222 COVID-19 vaccine. Method: immunoSEQ multiplex PCR; TCRdb's copy keeps in-frame clones and lacks some. The sample comprises fewer than 150,000 clones, roughly 93% of which are singletons, and approximately 6.9% rests with the top ten. The starting material was peripheral blood, obtained 28 days after the second AZD1222 dose. These receptors all stem from an adult who received the AZD1222 COVID-19 vaccine.

The rearrangement links TRBV7-3 to TRBJ1-1; D is possibly TRBD1 (5 bases). V was pared by 6 bases and J by 2 bases, with 10 bases between. The germline CDR1 and CDR2 sequences are SGHTA and FQGTGA. This CDR3 has 13 residues. The CDR3 DNA follows: TGTGCCAGCAGGAGTCAGGGTAACACTGAAGCTTTCTTT. Translating it yields CASRSQGNTEAFF.

The chain links TRBV18 to TRBJ2-7, with TRBD1 as a possible D gene (5 bases). V shed 3 bases and J shed 0 bases, with 12 bases lying between them. CDR3 length: 15 amino acids. Germline V gene data show CDR1 as KGHSH and CDR2 as LQKENI. DNA for the CDR3: TGTGCCAGCTCACCGCGCGACAGAATCTCCTACGAGCAGTACTTC. It yields the protein CASSPRDRISYEQYF.